In this sample, the clone carrying this T cell receptor beta chain turned up many times. Sample-barcoded 5' priming and a J-beta primer mix drove a second PCR of roughly 6 to 12 cycles. One entry per CDR3 protein results from TCRdb running MiXCR on the 5' RACE reads. The profile shows approximately 810,000 distinct CDR3 sequences, around 30% of them singletons. This CDR3 has 13 residues. V was cut by 5 bases and J by 4 bases, with 11 bases left in between. The V gene's germline CDR1 is SEHNR and CDR2 FQNEAQ (reference sequence). This specimen comes from a study of blood T cells in healthy people across ages.

This sequence was found in a woman of 80 years or more in good health. Sequencing was performed on blood. This chain joins TRBV7-9 and TRBJ2-5, with D perhaps given as TRBD1 or TRBD2 (5 bases each). DNA of the CDR3: TGTGCCAGCAGCAGAGGGGTTGCAGAGACCCAGTACTTC. Translation gives CASSRGVAETQYF.